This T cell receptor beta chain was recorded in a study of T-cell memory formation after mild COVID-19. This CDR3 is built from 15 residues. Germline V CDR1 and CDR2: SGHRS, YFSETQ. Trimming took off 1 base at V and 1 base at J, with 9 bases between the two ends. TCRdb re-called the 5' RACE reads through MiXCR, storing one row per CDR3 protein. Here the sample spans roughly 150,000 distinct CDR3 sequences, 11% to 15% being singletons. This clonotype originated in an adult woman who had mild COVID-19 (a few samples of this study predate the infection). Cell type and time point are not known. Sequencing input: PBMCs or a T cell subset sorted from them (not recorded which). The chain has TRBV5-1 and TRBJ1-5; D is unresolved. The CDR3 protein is CASSLSSGSNQPQHF. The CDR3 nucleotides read TGCGCCAGCAGCTTGTCGAGCGGAAGCAATCAGCCCCAGCATTTT.